Listed below are T cell receptor beta chains from one sample, sequenced in a study of T cells after yellow fever vaccination. From the 5' RACE reads, TCRdb called clonotypes with MiXCR, one entry per CDR3 protein. The data show about 340,000 distinct CDR3 sequences, 12% seen once. The sample in question was CD4+ T cells sorted from PBMCs, obtained 15 days after the yellow fever booster vaccination. The receptors were gathered from a man aged 18 to 30 who received the YFV17D yellow fever vaccine. CDR3s include the opening cysteine and the closing phenylalanine or tryptophan. D genes are given only for firm matches. Size is omitted from some rows. Given values are once, few, many or a class for expanded clones.

DNA: TGTGCCAGCAGCTCGGACAGGGGGCGATTGATTTCTGGGGCCAACGTCCTGACTTTC; CDR3: CASSSDRGRLISGANVLTF; D: TRBD1; J: TRBJ2-6; size: many; V: TRBV7-2
DNA: TGTGCCAGCAGTGCCCCTAGCGGGGGGGCCTATGAGACCCAGTACTTC; CDR3: CASSAPSGGAYETQYF; D: TRBD2; J: TRBJ2-5; size: many; V: TRBV12-3/TRBV12-4
DNA: TGTGCCAGCAGCGTAGGTGGGCAGATTGGTCAGCCCCAGCATTTT; CDR3: CASSVGGQIGQPQHF; D: -; J: TRBJ1-5; size: few; V: TRBV9
DNA: TGCGCCAGCAGCCAAGAAGGGCGGCAGCGGGGGCCCGGGGAGACCCAGTACTTC; CDR3: CASSQEGRQRGPGETQYF; D: TRBD2; J: TRBJ2-5; size: -; V: TRBV4-1
DNA: TGCAGTGCTAGAGTTTGGGGACAGGGGAACACTGAAGCTTTCTTT; CDR3: CSARVWGQGNTEAFF; D: TRBD1; J: TRBJ1-1; size: -; V: TRBV20-1
DNA: TGTGCCAGCAGCTTAACCGGTCTAAACGAGCAGTACTTC; CDR3: CASSLTGLNEQYF; D: -; J: TRBJ2-7; size: -; V: TRBV7-6
DNA: TGTGCCAGCTCCCAGGGCTCTTCGACCTTGGGGGCGGGTGCTTTT; CDR3: CASSQGSSTLGAGAF; D: -; J: TRBJ2-3; size: few; V: TRBV3-1
DNA: TGTGCCAGCAGCCAAGAGGTCTGGGATGAGCAGTTCTTC; CDR3: CASSQEVWDEQFF; D: -; J: TRBJ2-1; size: many; V: TRBV4-2
DNA: TGTGCCAGCAGCCCGGGGGGGGCAGTGGAGTATGGCTACACCTTC; CDR3: CASSPGGAVEYGYTF; D: -; J: TRBJ1-2; size: -; V: TRBV7-9
DNA: TGTGCCAGCAGCCCCCCCAAAGGGTTTACTGAAGCTTTCTTT; CDR3: CASSPPKGFTEAFF; D: -; J: TRBJ1-1; size: -; V: TRBV7-2
DNA: TGCGCCAGCAGCTTGTTAGCGGGGGCTAGCTCCTACAATGAGCAGTTCTTC; CDR3: CASSLLAGASSYNEQFF; D: TRBD2; J: TRBJ2-1; size: -; V: TRBV5-1
DNA: TGTGCCAGCAGTTTAGGTTCACTTGCCTGGCAGTTCTTC; CDR3: CASSLGSLAWQFF; D: -; J: TRBJ2-1; size: -; V: TRBV12-3/TRBV12-4
DNA: TGTGCCAGCAGCCCTCTAGCGCCCTACGAGACCCAGTACTTC; CDR3: CASSPLAPYETQYF; D: -; J: TRBJ2-5; size: many; V: TRBV7-2
DNA: TGTGCCAGCAGCCCCCGGCGGGGGGCCTACGAGCAGTACTTC; CDR3: CASSPRRGAYEQYF; D: TRBD2; J: TRBJ2-7; size: -; V: TRBV3-1
DNA: TGTGCCAGCAGTATTCAGATAAACTATGGCTACACCTTC; CDR3: CASSIQINYGYTF; D: -; J: TRBJ1-2; size: -; V: TRBV6-1
DNA: TGTGCCATCAGCCCCGCTAGCGGGTATTCCAACAATGAGCAGTTCTTC; CDR3: CAISPASGYSNNEQFF; D: TRBD2; J: TRBJ2-1; size: -; V: TRBV10-3
DNA: TGCAGTGCTGGGACTAGCGGGGGGGCCGGCAATGAGCAGTTCTTC; CDR3: CSAGTSGGAGNEQFF; D: TRBD2; J: TRBJ2-1; size: many; V: TRBV20-1
DNA: TGTGCCAGCAGCTTTGAAGGAAAGAACACTGAAGCTTTCTTT; CDR3: CASSFEGKNTEAFF; D: -; J: TRBJ1-1; size: many; V: TRBV7-9
DNA: TGTGCCAGCAGCTTAACCCGGACAGGGTTGTCCGGGGAGCTGTTTTTT; CDR3: CASSLTRTGLSGELFF; D: TRBD1; J: TRBJ2-2; size: -; V: TRBV7-3
DNA: TGTGCCAGCAGCTTAGCGGGACTAGCGTCAGATACGCAGTATTTT; CDR3: CASSLAGLASDTQYF; D: TRBD2; J: TRBJ2-3; size: few; V: TRBV7-2
DNA: TGTGCCAGCAGCTTAGCAGTGCACACAGATACGCAGTATTTT; CDR3: CASSLAVHTDTQYF; D: -; J: TRBJ2-3; size: -; V: TRBV7-2
DNA: TGTGCCATCCGAAAGCGGGGTAATGAGCAGTTCTTC; CDR3: CAIRKRGNEQFF; D: TRBD2; J: TRBJ2-1; size: -; V: TRBV28
DNA: TGTGCCAGCAGCAAAGGTTATTCACCCCTCCACTTT; CDR3: CASSKGYSPLHF; D: -; J: TRBJ1-6; size: few; V: TRBV21-1
DNA: TGTGCCATCAGTGAGATGACAGGGAGGGAGACCCAGTACTTC; CDR3: CAISEMTGRETQYF; D: -; J: TRBJ2-5; size: few; V: TRBV10-3
DNA: TGTGCCAGCAGCCAAGCGGGCACAGATACGCAGTATTTT; CDR3: CASSQAGTDTQYF; D: -; J: TRBJ2-3; size: many; V: TRBV3-1
DNA: TGTGCCACCAGTGATACCCAGACTAGCGGGGGGGCCAATGAGCAGTTCTTC; CDR3: CATSDTQTSGGANEQFF; D: TRBD2; J: TRBJ2-1; size: few; V: TRBV24-1
DNA: TGTGCCAGCAGCCTGGGGGCGTCTGATGGCTACACCTTC; CDR3: CASSLGASDGYTF; D: -; J: TRBJ1-2; size: few; V: TRBV12-3/TRBV12-4
DNA: TGTGCCAGCAGTGAAGGCGCGGGGAGCGGCGGCTACACCTTC; CDR3: CASSEGAGSGGYTF; D: -; J: TRBJ1-2; size: many; V: TRBV6-1
DNA: TGCGCCAGCAGCCCTACTGGACAGATCGGGAGTGAAAAACTGTTTTTT; CDR3: CASSPTGQIGSEKLFF; D: -; J: TRBJ1-4; size: many; V: TRBV4-3
DNA: TGCGCCAGCAGCTTGGCCCTCCACGTCGGGCAGTTCTTC; CDR3: CASSLALHVGQFF; D: -; J: TRBJ2-1; size: few; V: TRBV5-1
DNA: TGCGCCAGCAGCTCTCGGACTAGCGGGGGGACAGAGCAGTTCTTC; CDR3: CASSSRTSGGTEQFF; D: TRBD2; J: TRBJ2-1; size: -; V: TRBV5-1
DNA: TGTGCCACCAGTGATACGGTTTACGGACAGCCCCAGCATTTT; CDR3: CATSDTVYGQPQHF; D: -; J: TRBJ1-5; size: -; V: TRBV24-1
DNA: TGTGCCAGCAGCGTAGGCGCGGCGACCGGGGAGCTGTTTTTT; CDR3: CASSVGAATGELFF; D: -; J: TRBJ2-2; size: few; V: TRBV9
DNA: TGTGCCAGCAGCCTGGGGACTAGCGGGTACACAGATACGCAGTATTTT; CDR3: CASSLGTSGYTDTQYF; D: TRBD2; J: TRBJ2-3; size: few; V: TRBV7-3
DNA: TGTGCCAGCAGTTTTCTGGAGGGGACGACCCAGTACTTC; CDR3: CASSFLEGTTQYF; D: -; J: TRBJ2-5; size: -; V: TRBV12-3/TRBV12-4
DNA: TGTGCCAGCAGTTACTCGGAACAGGGGGCTGATGGCTACACCTTC; CDR3: CASSYSEQGADGYTF; D: TRBD1; J: TRBJ1-2; size: -; V: TRBV6-6
DNA: TGTGCCAGCAGCGTAAGCAGGGTAAAGAACACCGGGGAGCTGTTTTTT; CDR3: CASSVSRVKNTGELFF; D: -; J: TRBJ2-2; size: few; V: TRBV9
DNA: TGTGCCAGCAGCTCCGAGACAGGGGGTAACACTGAAGCTTTCTTT; CDR3: CASSSETGGNTEAFF; D: TRBD1; J: TRBJ1-1; size: few; V: TRBV7-9
DNA: TGCGCCAGCAGCTTGGAGGCAGGACTCTCCTACGAGCAGTACTTC; CDR3: CASSLEAGLSYEQYF; D: -; J: TRBJ2-7; size: -; V: TRBV5-1
DNA: TGTGCCAGCAGCCCCATGGGTGAGCAGTTCTTC; CDR3: CASSPMGEQFF; D: -; J: TRBJ2-1; size: -; V: TRBV7-8
DNA: TGTGCCAGCAGTTACACAGGGGGCGACGATGAAGCTTTCTTT; CDR3: CASSYTGGDDEAFF; D: TRBD1; J: TRBJ1-1; size: -; V: TRBV6-5
DNA: TGTGCCAGCAGCTCGCCCCGGGGCGGGGAGACCCAGTACTTC; CDR3: CASSSPRGGETQYF; D: -; J: TRBJ2-5; size: few; V: TRBV11-2
DNA: TGTGCCAGCAGCCAAGGTATAGACCTTAGCAATCAGCCCCAGCATTTT; CDR3: CASSQGIDLSNQPQHF; D: -; J: TRBJ1-5; size: -; V: TRBV3-1
DNA: TGTGCCAGCAGCCCCCCTGTTTTGGCGATGTACCAAGAGACCCAGTACTTC; CDR3: CASSPPVLAMYQETQYF; D: -; J: TRBJ2-5; size: many; V: TRBV11-2
DNA: TGTGCCAGCAGCTCAATATATTGGACTAGCGGGGTGAATGAGCAGTTCTTC; CDR3: CASSSIYWTSGVNEQFF; D: TRBD2; J: TRBJ2-1; size: few; V: TRBV7-2
DNA: TGTGCCAGCAGTTTCGGGACAGGGGAAGGAAAACTGTTTTTT; CDR3: CASSFGTGEGKLFF; D: TRBD1; J: TRBJ1-4; size: -; V: TRBV7-9
DNA: TGTGCCAGCAGCTCCCCGGGGACAGGGGAAACTGAAGCTTTCTTT; CDR3: CASSSPGTGETEAFF; D: TRBD1; J: TRBJ1-1; size: -; V: TRBV7-3
DNA: TGTGCCAGCAGTGAAAGGGCAGGGGGGGACATTCAGTACTTC; CDR3: CASSERAGGDIQYF; D: -; J: TRBJ2-4; size: few; V: TRBV2